This T cell receptor (beta chain) was recovered during a study of blood T cell repertoires in COVID-19. Study background: There were acute and convalescent COVID-19 samples, and they came from the United States, Italy and Spain. Sources were T cells, B-cell-depleted T cells, or PBMCs; the material itself was cDNA or gDNA.

Authors' analysis steps: Nucleated cell number was recorded as an estimate derived from reference gene primer amplification. Assay: immunoSEQ multiplex PCR; the TCRdb copy retains only in-frame clones and omits some. The DNA gave D and trimming, while V, J and clone size come from that table. The sample consists of roughly 250,000 clones, approximately 90% of them appearing once. This CDR3 spans 13 amino acids. Trimming stripped 3 bases from V and 0 bases from J, with 4 bases between. Germline V gene lookup returns CDR1 LNHDA and CDR2 SQIVND (reference sequence). V usage is TRBV19 and J usage is TRBJ2-3, with no clear D. The sample taken for sequencing was peripheral blood. The sequence derives from a middle-aged woman who had recovered from COVID-19. CDR3 protein: CASSIGSTDTQYF. As DNA, the CDR3 is TGTGCCAGTAGTATCGGTAGCACAGATACGCAGTATTTT. The full variable domain, completed using reference TRBV19 and TRBJ2-3, is DGGITQSPKYLFRKEGQNVTLSCEQNLNHDAMYWYRQDPGQGLRLIYYSQIVNDFQKGDIAEGYSVSREKKESFPLTVTSAQKNPTAFYLCASSIGSTDTQYFGPGTRLTVL.